The 30 T cell receptor beta chains reported below all come from one sample, sequenced in a study of blood T cell repertoires in COVID-19. TCRdb keeps only in-frame clones here, not all; method: immunoSEQ multiplex PCR. The sample lists over 250,000 clones, around 89% seen once, with roughly 4% in the top ten. Sequences were obtained from peripheral blood. The receptors shown here come from a man aged 55-75 years who had recovered from COVID-19.

The genes are TRBV19 and TRBJ1-1; maybe TRBD1 (5 bases). The V gene's germline CDR1 is LNHDA and CDR2 SQIVND (reference sequence). The length of the CDR3 is 15 residues. V lost 3 bases and J lost 0, with 11 bases in between. The DNA for the CDR3 is TGTGCCAGTAGTATTTTCCCGACAGTGAACACTGAAGCTTTCTTT. Translated, it gives CASSIFPTVNTEAFF.

The chain uses TRBV27 and TRBJ2-1; 10 nucleotides line up with TRBD1. Germline CDR1 is MNHEY and CDR2 is SMNVEV (reference sequence). With 3 bases clipped from V and 3 bases from J, the junction kept 2 bases outside the gene matches. The CDR3 runs to 15 residues. The CDR3 region has the DNA TGTGCCAGCAGTTTGGGGGACAGGGGCTACAATGAGCAGTTCTTC. Protein: CASSLGDRGYNEQFF.

The chain employs TRBV6-5 and TRBJ2-5, with TRBD2 as a possible D gene (5 bases). CDR1 is MNHEY and CDR2 is SVGAGI in the germline V gene. The V end was cut by 6 bases, the J end by 5 bases, with 10 bases between. This CDR3 is 12 amino acids long. CDR3 nucleotides: TGTGCCAGCAGCGGAGGTGCCGAGACCCAGTACTTC. Translating it yields CASSGGAETQYF.

This chain uses TRBV6-4 with TRBJ2-1; 7 bases map to TRBD1. Germline assignment: CDR1 MRHNA and CDR2 SNTAGT. The CDR3 extends over 16 amino acids. V gave up 2 bases and J gave up 0 bases; unmatched junction bases: 4. The DNA for the CDR3 is TGTGCCAGCAGTGACACGACAGGGAGCTCCTACAATGAGCAGTTCTTC. Amino acid sequence: CASSDTTGSSYNEQFF.

This CDR3 is CASSLDWRGSGYNEQFF. The CDR3 DNA reads TGTGCCAGCAGCTTAGACTGGCGGGGCTCAGGGTACAATGAGCAGTTCTTC. The rearrangement links TRBV7-6 to TRBJ2-1, with D perhaps TRBD2 (6 bases). Germline CDR1 reads SGHVS; CDR2 reads FNYEAQ. Trimming shortened V by 1 base and J by 4 bases, and 17 bases separated the two germline ends. This CDR3 contains 17 residues.

The rearrangement joins TRBV7-2 to TRBJ2-1, with 9 bases lining up with TRBD1. The CDR3 has 17 amino acids. V was pared by 6 bases and J by 7 bases, with 16 bases of the junction left unmatched. Germline CDR1 SGHTA, CDR2 FQGNSA. This chain's CDR3 is CASRSAPSHRGLNEQFF. The DNA of the CDR3 is TGTGCCAGCAGATCAGCCCCATCCCACAGGGGGCTTAATGAGCAGTTCTTC.

The J gene is TRBJ1-2, the V gene TRBV5-6; TRBD1 matches at 10 bases. Per germline, CDR1 SGHDT and CDR2 YYEEEE. CDR3 length: 14 residues. The V and J ends lost 4 bases and 7 bases, in that order; junction bases with no gene match: 7. The CDR3 region has the DNA TGTGCCAGCAGCCCCGGGACAGGGGTTGGTGGCTACACCTTC. This translates into CASSPGTGVGGYTF. Drawing the rest from reference TRBV5-6 and TRBJ1-2, the complete variable domain is DAGVTQSPTHLIKTRGQQVTLRCSPKSGHDTVSWYQQALGQGPQFIFQYYEEEERQRGNFPDRFSGHQFPNYSSELNVNALLLGDSALYLCASSPGTGVGGYTFGSGTRLTVV.

DNA of the CDR3: TGTGCCAGCAGCCAAGAGCTGGGAGAGTACGAAAAACTGTTTTTT. This codes for CASSQELGEYEKLFF. The chain joins TRBV4-2 to TRBJ1-4; no clear D gene. This CDR3 spans 15 amino acids. V was clipped by 0 bases and J by 8 bases, with 13 bases between them. Germline values: CDR1 LGHNA, CDR2 YNFKEQ.

Only a few counts were recorded for this clone. V gene TRBV7-3 combines with J gene TRBJ2-3, with 9 bases fitting TRBD2. Losses at the gene ends were 4 bases for V and 6 bases for J; bases not matched to a gene: 14. Germline V gene sequence: CDR1 SGHTA, CDR2 FQGTGA. The CDR3 totals 17 residues. The CDR3 is CASSYRGAGGDLDTQYF. The CDR3 DNA follows: TGTGCCAGCAGCTACCGAGGAGCGGGGGGCGATTTGGATACGCAGTATTTT.

The chain carries TRBV27 and TRBJ1-1; D not resolved. The CDR3 spans 13 residues. V lost 0 bases, J lost 5 bases, and 7 bases lay in between. From germline, CDR1 is MNHEY and CDR2 SMNVEV (reference sequence). The CDR3 coding sequence is TGTGCCAGCAGTTTATCCGGGTGGACTGAAGCTTTCTTT. It translates to CASSLSGWTEAFF.

The J gene is TRBJ1-5, the V gene TRBV18; the D is unclear. The CDR3 is 16 amino acids. CDR1 is KGHSH, CDR2 LQKENI, per germline. Trimming shortened V by 6 bases and J by 1 base, and 16 bases separated the two germline ends. CDR3 residues: CASSPAARGSNQPQHF. CDR3 in DNA: TGTGCCAGCTCTCCGGCCGCCCGAGGCAGCAATCAGCCCCAGCATTTT.

The V gene is TRBV3-1 (or the pseudogene TRBV3-2), the J gene TRBJ2-7; the D gene is possibly TRBD2 (6 bases). The CDR3 covers 14 residues. V lost 4 bases and J lost 4, with 14 bases in between. Germline V gives CDR1 LGHDT, CDR2 YNNKEL (reference sequence). Here the CDR3 reads CASSRPSEPYEQYF. The CDR3 DNA reads TGTGCCAGCAGCCGGCCTAGCGAACCGTACGAGCAGTACTTC.

The chain is built from TRBV7-2 and TRBJ2-2, with TRBD2 identical over 11 bases. CDR1 and CDR2 from the germline V gene are SGHTA and FQGNSA. This CDR3 region has 17 residues. V shed 5 bases and J 3 bases; nucleotides not matched to a gene: 8. CDR3 in amino acids: CASSPDLAGGYTGELFF. DNA of the CDR3: TGTGCCAGCAGCCCCGATCTAGCGGGGGGCTACACCGGGGAGCTGTTTTTT.

The chain has TRBV11-2 and TRBJ2-7; 8 bases match TRBD1. This CDR3 has 15 residues. CDR1 and CDR2 from the germline V gene are SGHAT and FQNNGV. Unmatched junction bases numbered 7, after V lost 0 bases and J lost 6 bases. The CDR3 coding sequence is TGTGCCAGCAGCTTAGAAAGGACAGGGTTGAGCGAGCAGTACTTC. Translation: CASSLERTGLSEQYF.

V usage is TRBV12-5 and J usage is TRBJ2-1; 9 bases match TRBD2. CDR1 and CDR2 (germline): LGHNT, FRNRAP. The CDR3 extends over 13 amino acids. V shed 3 bases, J shed 9 bases, and the junction held 3 bases outside the gene matches. The DNA of the CDR3 is TGTGCTAGTGGTTTCGCGGGGGGGTCTGAGCAGTTCTTC. This codes for CASGFAGGSEQFF.

The chain recombines TRBV12-3 or TRBV12-4 with TRBJ1-2; no clear D. Trimming stripped 3 bases from V and 2 bases from J, with 7 bases between. There are 13 residues in the CDR3. The CDR3 nucleotides are TGTGCCAGCAGTTTGGAGGCGAACTATGGCTACACCTTC. As protein: CASSLEANYGYTF.

This chain connects TRBV13 to TRBJ2-7; D remains unclear. Germline V gives CDR1 PRHDT, CDR2 FYEKMQ (reference sequence). This CDR3 comprises 12 residues. V was clipped by 5 bases and J by 2 bases, with 7 bases between them. The CDR3 spells CASSGPAYEQYF. The CDR3 nucleotides are TGTGCCAGCAGCGGTCCAGCCTACGAGCAGTACTTC.

The chain employs TRBV9 and TRBJ1-1, with D perhaps TRBD1 (6 bases). This CDR3 contains 15 residues. Germline V gene sequence: CDR1 SGDLS, CDR2 YYNGEE. V lost 3 bases to trimming and J lost 4 bases, with 16 bases between them. The CDR3 protein is CASSAQQGIVTEAFF. Here the CDR3 DNA reads TGTGCCAGCAGCGCACAACAGGGAATTGTCACTGAAGCTTTCTTT.

The chain combines TRBV4-2 with TRBJ2-7, with 7 bases lining up with TRBD2. Trimming removed 1 base from V and 5 bases from J; junction bases left unmatched: 14. The CDR3 has 17 residues. Looked up from germline, CDR1 is LGHNA and CDR2 is YNFKEQ. CDR3: CASSQAQIGGNPNEQYF. CDR3 nucleotides: TGTGCCAGCAGCCAAGCCCAAATCGGGGGGAATCCTAACGAGCAGTACTTC.

The chain has TRBV27 and TRBJ1-4; D ambiguous. V shed 1 base and J shed 0 bases, with 6 bases lying between them. This CDR3 has 15 residues. CDR1 is MNHEY, CDR2 SMNVEV, per germline (reference sequence). The CDR3 nucleotides are TGTGCCAGCAGTTTATACAGAGCAACTAATGAAAAACTGTTTTTT. It codes for CASSLYRATNEKLFF.

This chain uses TRBV19 with TRBJ2-7, with 10 bases matching TRBD2. This CDR3 is 15 amino acids long. Germline CDR1 LNHDA, CDR2 SQIVND (reference sequence). V trimming: 7 bases; J trimming: 2 bases; junction bases outside the gene matches: 8. The CDR3 nucleotides are TGTGCCAGTATCCTACTAGCGGGGAGCACCTACGAGCAGTACTTC. It yields the protein CASILLAGSTYEQYF. Full variable domain (rest looked up from reference TRBV19 and TRBJ2-7): DGGITQSPKYLFRKEGQNVTLSCEQNLNHDAMYWYRQDPGQGLRLIYYSQIVNDFQKGDIAEGYSVSREKKESFPLTVTSAQKNPTAFYLCASILLAGSTYEQYFGPGTRLTVT.

The V and J genes are TRBV30 and TRBJ2-3; D perhaps matches TRBD1 (6 bases). V lost 2 bases and J lost 2, with 20 bases in between. This CDR3 region has 17 residues. The germline V gene has CDR1 GTSNPN and CDR2 SVGIG (reference sequence). CDR3 amino acids: CAWSPSRTARDTDTQYF. In DNA, the CDR3 is TGTGCCTGGAGTCCCTCTAGGACAGCCCGAGACACAGATACGCAGTATTTT.

This clone was seen once. J is TRBJ1-4 and V is TRBV9; D may be TRBD1 (5 bases). Trimming took off 2 bases at V and 0 bases at J, with 14 bases between the two ends. Germline CDR1 is SGDLS and CDR2 is YYNGEE. The CDR3 covers 17 residues. CDR3 amino acids: CASSVTTALTTNEKLFF. The CDR3, as DNA: TGTGCCAGCAGCGTCACGACAGCCCTGACAACTAATGAAAAACTGTTTTTT.

This CDR3 reads CASSLTGVGNSPLHF. In nucleotides, the CDR3 is TGTGCCAGCAGCTTGACAGGGGTTGGTAATTCACCCCTCCACTTT. The V gene is TRBV6-5, the J gene TRBJ1-6; the match to TRBD1 covers 8 bases. V was clipped by 6 bases and J by 6 bases; unmatched bases: 7. Germline CDR1 and CDR2: MNHEY and SVGAGI. The CDR3 is made up of 15 amino acids.

This clone occurred once. The rearrangement uses TRBV7-8 and TRBJ1-5; 8 bases line up with TRBD1. CDR3 length: 16 amino acids. After removal of 5 bases from V and 6 bases from J, the junction contained 12 bases not matched to a gene. Germline-derived CDR1 and CDR2 are SGHVS and FQNEAQ. The CDR3 region has the DNA TGTGCCAGCAGCAGAGGGGACAGGCCGGTCGGTCAGCCCCAGCATTTT. It encodes CASSRGDRPVGQPQHF.

This chain uses TRBV15 with TRBJ2-7, with TRBD2 as a possible D gene (7 bases). The V gene's germline CDR1 is LNHNV and CDR2 YYDKDF (reference sequence). This CDR3 has 18 amino acids. The V end was cut by 0 bases, the J end by 1 base, with 19 bases between. CDR3 loop: CATSREGGGTLRSYEQYF. The CDR3 nucleotides read TGTGCCACCAGCAGAGAGGGCGGGGGCACTCTTCGTTCCTACGAGCAGTACTTC. Together with reference TRBV15 and TRBJ2-7, the CDR3 gives the full variable domain: DAMVIQNPRYQVTQFGKPVTLSCSQTLNHNVMYWYQQKSSQAPKLLFHYYDKDFNNEADTPDNFQSRRPNTSFCFLDIRSPGLGDTAMYLCATSREGGGTLRSYEQYFGPGTRLTVT.

CDR3 region: CASSRDTSFTF. CDR3 nucleotide sequence: TGCGCCAGCAGCCGGGACACATCTTTCACCTTC. The chain links TRBV4-1 to TRBJ1-2; D is perhaps TRBD1 (6 bases). The V end lost 4 bases, the J end lost 13 bases, and 13 bases lay between the germline ends. Germline CDR1 reads MGHRA; CDR2 reads YSYEKL. This CDR3 is 11 amino acids long.

The chain is built from TRBV7-9 and TRBJ1-4; D unclear. From germline, CDR1 is SEHNR and CDR2 FQNEAQ (reference sequence). The length of the CDR3 is 13 residues. The germline V and J ends were trimmed by 5 bases and 8 bases, with 12 bases remaining between them. The chain's CDR3 is CASSEHQREKLFF. DNA for the CDR3: TGTGCCAGCAGCGAGCACCAGAGGGAAAAACTGTTTTTT.

This chain uses TRBV2 with TRBJ2-7, with D possibly TRBD2 on 5 matching bases. Germline CDR1 SNHLY, CDR2 FYNNEI. The CDR3 sequence is 13 residues long. Trimming took off 5 bases at V and 4 bases at J, with 12 bases between the two ends. The DNA for the CDR3 is TGTGCCAGCAGTTACGGGAAAGGGTACGAGCAGTACTTC. Its translation is CASSYGKGYEQYF.

This clone has just one count. The chain has TRBV28 and TRBJ1-1; D uncertain. Deletions cut 7 bases from V and 10 bases from J, with 22 bases between. Germline CDR1 and CDR2: MDHEN and SYDVKM. The CDR3 has 14 amino acids. The CDR3 coding sequence is TGTGCCAGCACCGAGACCATCGGCCCTAGGTTAGCTTTCTTT. It specifies CASTETIGPRLAFF.